Listed below are T cell receptor beta chains from one sample, sequenced in a study of T cell changes during pregnancy in multiple sclerosis. Clones were read by immunoSEQ multiplex PCR, and TCRdb kept only the in-frame ones, dropping some. The data show 55,000 to 75,000 clones, roughly 91% seen once. The source material was peripheral blood, sampled after pregnancy. These receptors all stem from a female donor in good health, enrolled as a control in a pregnancy study. The CDR3 runs from the conserved cysteine through the conserved F or W. The order of the fields is J gene, V gene, clone size, D gene, CDR3 protein, CDR3 DNA. The D gene is left open where the match is weak. The size entry is marked missing in some rows and otherwise reads once, few, many or a size class.

j_gene: TRBJ2-3
v_gene: TRBV6-1
abundance: NA
d_gene: TRBD2
CDR3aa: CASSVLLAGGTTSTDTQYF
CDR3nt: TGTGCCAGCAGTGTACTACTAGCGGGGGGGACCACTAGCACAGATACGCAGTATTTT

j_gene: TRBJ1-3
v_gene: TRBV7-3
abundance: few
d_gene: NA
CDR3aa: CASRPVLLSGNTIYF
CDR3nt: TGTGCCAGCAGACCTGTTCTATTATCTGGAAACACCATATATTTT

j_gene: TRBJ2-3
v_gene: TRBV7-9
abundance: NA
d_gene: TRBD2
CDR3aa: CASSRDRGGGGPSTDTQYF
CDR3nt: TGTGCCAGCAGTCGGGACCGCGGCGGCGGGGGACCTAGCACAGATACGCAGTATTTT

j_gene: TRBJ1-1
v_gene: TRBV15
abundance: NA
d_gene: NA
CDR3aa: CATSREFGQGNTEAFF
CDR3nt: TGTGCCACCAGCAGAGAATTTGGGCAGGGGAACACTGAAGCTTTCTTT

j_gene: TRBJ2-5
v_gene: TRBV13
abundance: NA
d_gene: TRBD2
CDR3aa: CASSLGGRGRGPGETQYF
CDR3nt: TGTGCCAGCAGCTTAGGAGGGCGGGGGAGGGGTCCGGGAGAGACCCAGTACTTC

j_gene: TRBJ2-5
v_gene: TRBV19
abundance: NA
d_gene: NA
CDR3aa: CASSIAGGPWETQYF
CDR3nt: TGTGCCAGTAGTATAGCCGGGGGACCTTGGGAGACCCAGTACTTC

j_gene: TRBJ1-1
v_gene: TRBV19
abundance: NA
d_gene: NA
CDR3aa: CASSLWTEAFF
CDR3nt: TGTGCCAGTAGCCTCTGGACAGAAGCTTTCTTT

j_gene: TRBJ1-6
v_gene: TRBV4-3
abundance: NA
d_gene: NA
CDR3aa: CASSQLNSIDSPLHF
CDR3nt: TGCGCCAGCAGCCAACTCAACAGTATAGATTCACCCCTCCACTTT

j_gene: TRBJ2-5
v_gene: TRBV4-2
abundance: NA
d_gene: TRBD2
CDR3aa: CASSPGLAKDYEETQYF
CDR3nt: TGTGCCAGCAGCCCTGGACTAGCGAAGGACTACGAAGAGACCCAGTACTTC

j_gene: TRBJ2-2
v_gene: TRBV4-3
abundance: NA
d_gene: NA
CDR3aa: CASSQDIGGNTGELFF
CDR3nt: TGCGCCAGCAGCCAAGATATAGGGGGTAACACCGGGGAGCTGTTTTTT